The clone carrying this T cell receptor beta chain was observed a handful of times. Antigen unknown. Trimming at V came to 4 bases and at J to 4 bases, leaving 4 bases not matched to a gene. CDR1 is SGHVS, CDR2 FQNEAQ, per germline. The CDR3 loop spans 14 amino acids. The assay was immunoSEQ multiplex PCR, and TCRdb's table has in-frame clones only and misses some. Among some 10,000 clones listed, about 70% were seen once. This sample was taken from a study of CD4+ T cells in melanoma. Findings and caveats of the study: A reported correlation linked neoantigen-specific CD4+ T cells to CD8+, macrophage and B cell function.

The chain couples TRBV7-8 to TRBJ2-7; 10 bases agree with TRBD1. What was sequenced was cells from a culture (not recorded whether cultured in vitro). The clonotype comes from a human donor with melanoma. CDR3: CASSSTGGAYEQYF. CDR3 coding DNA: TGTGCCAGCAGCTCGACAGGGGGCGCTTACGAGCAGTACTTC.